The T cell receptor (beta chain) described here comes from a study of OX40 agonist ivuxolimab in advanced cancers. For the study at large: Prior anti-PD-1, anti-PD-L1 or anti-CTLA-4 therapy did not bar entry, and around 39% had some. Overall study results and limits: Some of the lowest clonal expansion was seen in partial responders at 0.1-3.0 mg/kg.

Concerning this clone itself: The antigen remains undetermined.

The CDR3 spans 15 residues. Trimming took 3 bases from V and 2 from J; bases not matched to a gene: 6. Germline CDR1 is ENHRY and CDR2 is SYGVKD. Some clones are missing from TCRdb's copy, which holds only in-frame ones; the method was immunoSEQ multiplex PCR. The table includes 45,000 to 70,000 clones, 75% to 85% detected once. This rearrangement joins TRBV10-3 to TRBJ1-2; 7 nucleotides align to TRBD1. This sequence originates from an adult with an advanced solid tumor such as melanoma, head and neck, liver or kidney cancer. Sequences were derived from CD4+ or CD8+ T cells sorted from blood, sampled in a trial of the OX40 agonist ivuxolimab. In nucleotides, the CDR3 is TGTGCCATCAGTGATCGAGGGGGCGCGAACTATGGCTACACCTTC. This sequence encodes CAISDRGGANYGYTF.